This entry lists 2 T cell receptor beta chains sequenced from one sample in a study of tumor-infiltrating lymphocytes in oesophageal squamous cell carcinoma. TCRdb passed the PCR reads through MiXCR, listing each CDR3 protein once. The table has almost 20,000 distinct CDR3 sequences, almost 40% seen once; the top ten hold about 6.8%. Sequences were obtained from blood. The receptor source for this set is a male donor with esophageal squamous cell carcinoma.

Regarding this clonotype: An end of the junction differs from the germline gene, which may be a read error. J is TRBJ1-6 and V is TRBV5-1, with TRBD1 matching over 10 bases. This CDR3 contains 13 residues. Germline V gene lookup returns CDR1 SGHRS and CDR2 YFSETQ. The CDR3 region is CASSKDRGWEQYF. CDR3 DNA sequence: TGCGCCAGCAGCAAGGACAGGGGGTGGGAGCAGTACTTT.

This clonotype was seen repeatedly, ten times or more. The V gene is TRBV5-1, the J gene TRBJ2-5; D possibly corresponds to TRBD2 (5 bases). V was trimmed by 0 bases and J by 3 bases, leaving 9 bases between them. In germline, CDR1 is SGHRS, CDR2 YFSETQ. The CDR3 contains 14 residues. CDR3 in amino acids: CASSLAHGEETQYF. The CDR3 DNA reads as TGCGCCAGCAGCTTGGCGCACGGGGAAGAGACCCAGTACTTC.